The clone carrying this T cell receptor beta chain was picked up one time. How the authors handled the data: Amplification from reference gene primers served as the basis for estimated nucleated cell counts. Sequenced by immunoSEQ multiplex PCR; TCRdb stores in-frame clones only, minus some. That table supplies the V and J calls and clone size; D and trimming were determined from the DNA. The profile shows around 300,000 clones, 70% to 90% of them singletons. Participants' reported clinical history set cohort assignment. The study counted Cohort 3 donors as recovered given two negative PCRs, clearance, or symptom resolution. The data were taken from a study of blood T cell repertoires in COVID-19. Study-wide background: COVID-19 samples collected from the United States, Italy and Spain covered acute and convalescent phases.

The source of this sequence is a woman in her thirties or forties who had recovered from COVID-19. Sequences were obtained from PBMCs or T cells enriched from blood (not recorded which).

The CDR3: CAIRSGGQSYNEQFF. The DNA for the CDR3 is TGTGCCATCCGTAGCGGGGGGCAAAGTTACAATGAGCAGTTCTTC. V usage is TRBV10-3 and J usage is TRBJ2-1, with 10 bases aligning to TRBD2. The CDR3 covers 15 residues. Germline CDR1 reads ENHRY; CDR2 reads SYGVKD. The V gene end was trimmed by 8 bases and the J gene end by 4 bases; junction bases not matched to a gene: 8.